This record looks at one T cell receptor beta chain sequence and its context. Its binding antigen is unknown. No qualities accompany the bases; no much larger clone lies one base away. CD8 naive samples were CD45RO-negative cells positively selected for CCR7, giving a CD45RA+CCR7+ population that excluded TemRA cells. Healthy HIV-negative adults with no recently reported acute infections or vaccinations were included as donors. Every donor was a Caucasian adult residing in Nashville, Tennessee, USA. After blood collection by leukapheresis, PBMCs were isolated using Ficoll-Histopaque density gradient centrifugation and then cryopreserved in the vapor phase of liquid nitrogen. Purity and quantity of every magnetically sorted T cell population were checked by analytical flow cytometry. Genomic DNA was isolated from each sorted fraction and quantified by UV absorbance on a Nanodrop 2000c. These data belong to a study of shared clonotypes between healthy human individuals (dated by TCRdb to the early 2020s). Study-wide context: The cohort included a few men and two women between 18 and 49 years of age. Per donor, three plates each were used for CD4 naive and CD4 memory, two for CD8 naive, and one for CD8 memory. Each donor's leukapheresis produced roughly between about 0.8 and 10 billion PBMCs. To estimate repertoire size and how much clonotypes are shared between individuals, the study performed deep sequencing of blood TCR repertoires from a few healthy adults. Different laboratories and diverse techniques were used to prepare libraries and sequence TCR repertoires, to increase sequencing depth and limit assay-specific biases. Results the study describes overall, beyond this receptor: Larger estimated clonotype richness was generally found for naive subsets than for memory subsets. Clonotypes shared by all four sorted-subset donors showed higher generation probabilities than non-shared clonotypes. Incomplete sequencing was indicated by rarefaction of sorted-subset datasets, despite the large sequencing depth. The genetic and exposure-history diversity represented was limited by the small number of donors. Based on pairwise subsampling, the degree of clonotype sharing among donors was expected to be affected by sequencing depth. When a handful of donors were compared, the shared fraction of clonotypes was around 5.1% for naive CD4, around 4% for naive CD8, 2% to 2.5% for memory CD4, and roughly 0.43% for memory CD8. Only blood was sampled, and tissue TCR repertoires likely differ from those in blood.

There are 14 amino acids in the CDR3, from cysteine to phenylalanine inclusive. The only DNA kept is the CDR3, 42 bases in frame from the first base. V trim: 7 bases; J trim: 6 bases; unmatched bases: 9. As encoded in the germline V gene (reference sequence), CDR1 is MNHEY while CDR2 is SMNVEV. Using the deep immunoSEQ assay, multiplex PCR amplified TCR CDR3 regions from genomic DNA. Extracted genomic DNA from each cell subset was spread evenly across all wells of several immunoSEQ 96-well plates, with each plate serving as a replicate. For sorted subsets, around 200 ng genomic DNA, equal to tens of thousands of T cell genomes, was loaded into each replicate PCR. Purified libraries were measured with a Qubit 3.0 fluorometer, size-checked on a Bioanalyzer 2100, and measured again with the KAPA Library Quantification kit. A separate single-read 150-cycle Illumina NextSeq 550 flow cell was used to sequence each immunoSEQ 96-well plate. As for the authors' bioinformatics: Because the immunoSEQ output included only junctional sequences and no quality scores, the filtering could not be the same as the filtering used for full-length reads. Sequences were annotated with PyIR, a Python wrapper for IgBLAST v1.9, and V/J genes and CDR3 were assigned using IMGT germline references. Reads were filtered out if the reads had weak V/J assignments (E-value above 1e-6), no CDR3, stop codons, out-of-frame junctions, or ambiguous translated residues. A V3J clonotype was defined by an identical inferred V gene, J gene, and CDR3 amino acid sequence. Percentage overlap between repertoires was calculated by dividing the number of shared unique clonotypes by the size of the smaller repertoire. Repertoire richness was assessed with RTK rarefaction, the Chao1 estimator, and Recon v2.1 estimates of unobserved clonotypes. Generation probabilities for all TCRbeta clonotypes obtained by the gDNA method from a few donors were computed using OLGA. Drawn from immuneACCESS, this table holds only the in-frame rearrangements with V and J called that TCRdb kept. Clones are partly lost; checked studies trace under half to an unresolved V gene and leave the rest unexplained. V and J calls and clone size come straight from that table; D and trimming were deduced from the DNA. In this sample the table shows millions of clones, approximately 94% of which occur a single time. Of the sample, over 1.5% falls within the top ten clones.

The source is a man younger than 35 in good health. Some clones in this sample may be carry-over from other donors' samples. The sequencing sample was made of naive CD8+ T cells from PBMCs. Interpreted using the paper, the cell subset or site label stands for: CD45RA+CCR7+. The V gene is TRBV27 and the J gene is TRBJ2-7; 10 central nucleotides agree with TRBD1. The DNA sequence is given as TGTGCCAGCAAGGTCCGGGACAGGGGATCCGAGCAGTACTTC. Translated, it reads CASKVRDRGSEQYF.